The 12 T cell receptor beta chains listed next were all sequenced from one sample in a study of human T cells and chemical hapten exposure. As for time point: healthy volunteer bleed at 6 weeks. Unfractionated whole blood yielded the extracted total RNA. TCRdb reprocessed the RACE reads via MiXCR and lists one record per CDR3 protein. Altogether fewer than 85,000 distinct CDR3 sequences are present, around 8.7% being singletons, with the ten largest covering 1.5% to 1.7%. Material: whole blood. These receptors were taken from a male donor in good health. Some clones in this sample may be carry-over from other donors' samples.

The CDR3 coding sequence is TGCGCCAGCAGCCAAGATGGGTCGGGAGGGCCTATGTTAGCCAAAAACATTCAGTACTTC. Amino acid sequence: CASSQDGSGGPMLAKNIQYF. The gene calls are TRBV4-1 and TRBJ2-4, with 8 bases that match TRBD2. Germline-derived CDR1 and CDR2 are MGHRA and YSYEKL. After removal of 0 bases from V and 0 bases from J, the junction contained 13 bases not matched to a gene. This CDR3 has 20 amino acids.

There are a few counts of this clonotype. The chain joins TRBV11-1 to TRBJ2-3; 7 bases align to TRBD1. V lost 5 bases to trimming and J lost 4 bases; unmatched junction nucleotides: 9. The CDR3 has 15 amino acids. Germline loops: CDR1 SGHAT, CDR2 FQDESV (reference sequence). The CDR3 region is CASSRMVQGADTQYF. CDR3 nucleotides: TGTGCCAGCAGCCGAATGGTCCAGGGGGCAGATACGCAGTATTTT.

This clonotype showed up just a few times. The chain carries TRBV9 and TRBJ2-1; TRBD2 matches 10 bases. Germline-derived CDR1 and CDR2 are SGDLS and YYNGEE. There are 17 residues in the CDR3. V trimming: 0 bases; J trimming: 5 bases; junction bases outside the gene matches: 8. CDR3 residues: CASSVDSSGGAHNEQFF. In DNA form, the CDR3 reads TGTGCCAGCAGCGTAGACTCTAGCGGGGGAGCTCACAATGAGCAGTTCTTC.

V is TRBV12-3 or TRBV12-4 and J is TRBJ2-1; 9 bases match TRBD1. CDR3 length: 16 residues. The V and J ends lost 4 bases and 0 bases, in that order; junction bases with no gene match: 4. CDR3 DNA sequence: TGTGCCAGCAGTTGGTGGGGACAGGGCTCCTACAATGAGCAGTTCTTC. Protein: CASSWWGQGSYNEQFF.

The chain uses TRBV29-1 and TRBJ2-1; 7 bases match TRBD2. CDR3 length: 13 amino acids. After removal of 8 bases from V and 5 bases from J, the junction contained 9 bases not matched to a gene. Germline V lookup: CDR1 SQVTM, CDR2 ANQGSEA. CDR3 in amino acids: CSIRLAEDNEQFF. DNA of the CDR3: TGCAGCATCCGACTAGCCGAAGACAATGAGCAGTTCTTC.

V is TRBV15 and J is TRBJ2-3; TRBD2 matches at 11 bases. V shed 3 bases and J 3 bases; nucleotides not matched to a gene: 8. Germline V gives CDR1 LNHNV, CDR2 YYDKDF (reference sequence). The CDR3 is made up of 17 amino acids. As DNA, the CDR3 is TGTGCCACCAGCAGGGCCGGGACTAGCGGTAGGACAGATACGCAGTATTTT. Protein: CATSRAGTSGRTDTQYF.

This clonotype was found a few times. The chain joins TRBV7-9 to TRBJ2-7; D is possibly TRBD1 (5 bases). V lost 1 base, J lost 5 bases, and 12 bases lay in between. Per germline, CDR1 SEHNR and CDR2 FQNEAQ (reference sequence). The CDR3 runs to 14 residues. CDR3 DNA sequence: TGTGCCAGCAGCTTAGAGTCAGGGTTCCACGAGCAGTACTTC. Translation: CASSLESGFHEQYF.

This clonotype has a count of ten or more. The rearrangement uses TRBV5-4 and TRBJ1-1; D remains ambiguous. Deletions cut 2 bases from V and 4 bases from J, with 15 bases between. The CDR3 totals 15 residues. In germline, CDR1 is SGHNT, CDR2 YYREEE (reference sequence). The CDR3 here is CASSFHFVPLTEAFF. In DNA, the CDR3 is TGTGCCAGCAGCTTCCATTTCGTCCCCCTCACTGAAGCTTTCTTT. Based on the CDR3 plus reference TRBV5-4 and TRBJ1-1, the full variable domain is ETGVTQSPTHLIKTRGQQVTLRCSSQSGHNTVSWYQQALGQGPQFIFQYYREEENGRGNFPPRFSGLQFPNYSSELNVNALELDDSALYLCASSFHFVPLTEAFFGQGTRLTVV.

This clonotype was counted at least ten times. CDR3 bases: TGTGCCAGCAGCCGACCGCCTAGCGGGGCCATCTACGAGCAGTACTTC. Translating gives CASSRPPSGAIYEQYF. The genes are TRBV7-6 and TRBJ2-7; 9 bases match TRBD2. CDR1 and CDR2 from the germline V gene are SGHVS and FNYEAQ. Trimming cost V 5 bases and J 3 bases; bases outside gene matches: 11. CDR3 length: 16 amino acids.

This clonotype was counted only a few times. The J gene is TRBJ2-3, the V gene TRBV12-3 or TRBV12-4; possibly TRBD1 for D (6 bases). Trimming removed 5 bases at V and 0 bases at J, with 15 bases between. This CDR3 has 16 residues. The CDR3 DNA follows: TGTGCCAGCAGTCCTACAGACAGGCCCAGCACAGATACGCAGTATTTT. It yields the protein CASSPTDRPSTDTQYF.

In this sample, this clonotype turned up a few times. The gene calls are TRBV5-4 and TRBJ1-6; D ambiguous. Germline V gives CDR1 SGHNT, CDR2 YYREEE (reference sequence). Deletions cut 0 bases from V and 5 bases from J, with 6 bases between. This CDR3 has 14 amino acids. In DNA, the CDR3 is TGTGCCAGCAGCTTGGACAACAATAATTCACCCCTCCACTTT. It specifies CASSLDNNNSPLHF.

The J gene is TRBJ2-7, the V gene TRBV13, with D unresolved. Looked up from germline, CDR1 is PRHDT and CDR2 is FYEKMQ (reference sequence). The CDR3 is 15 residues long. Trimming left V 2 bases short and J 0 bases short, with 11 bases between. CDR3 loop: CASSLLGRTSYEQYF. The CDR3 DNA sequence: TGTGCCAGCAGCTTACTAGGGCGGACCTCCTACGAGCAGTACTTC.